This T cell receptor beta chain is drawn from a study of blood T cell repertoires in COVID-19. Germline-derived CDR1 and CDR2 are SQVTM and ANQGSEA. This CDR3 contains 12 residues. Deletions cut 5 bases from V and 9 bases from J, with 15 bases between. Data came from immunoSEQ multiplex PCR; TCRdb stores just in-frame clones and leaves some out. The table has roughly 190,000 clones, approximately 84% seen once. Input material: peripheral blood. The receptor comes from a woman in her 70s with active or convalescent COVID-19. The V gene is TRBV29-1, the J gene TRBJ2-3, with no clear D. The CDR3 nucleotides read TGCAGCGTTCGAGTTGAGGTGATAACGCAGTATTTT. This gives the protein CSVRVEVITQYF.